Presented here are 7 T cell receptor beta chains from one specimen sequenced in a study of graft-versus-host responses after intestinal transplantation. Using immunoSEQ multiplex PCR, the repertoire was profiled, and TCRdb retains in-frame clones only, with some absent. The sample yields tens of thousands of clones, 90% seen once. These receptors' antigens are unknown. Sequences were derived from unstimulated CD8+ T cells sorted from spleen or lymph node cells, sampled before transplant. These receptors originate from a human donor who was the organ donor for an intestinal transplant.

The chain joins TRBV27 to TRBJ1-2; 7 bases fit TRBD1. CDR1 and CDR2 (germline): MNHEY, SMNVEV (reference sequence). The CDR3 is made up of 13 amino acids. J lost 3 bases, V lost 7 bases, and 5 bases had no gene match. The chain's CDR3 is CASTRTGDYGYTF. Written as DNA, the CDR3 is TGTGCCAGCACCCGGACAGGAGACTATGGCTACACCTTC.

The J gene is TRBJ1-6, the V gene TRBV21-1; TRBD1, the table's D call, was not compared with the DNA. TRBV21-1 is flagged as a pseudogene. CDR3 length equals 19 residues. The CDR3 DNA reads as TGTGCCAGCAGCAATAGGGTTGGATACGGACACTCCTATAATTCACCCCTCCACTTT. Protein: CASSNRVGYGHSYNSPLHF.

The genes are TRBV9 and TRBJ1-2, with 10 bases that match TRBD1. Germline CDR1 is SGDLS and CDR2 is YYNGEE. This CDR3 has 16 residues. The V segment lost 3 bases and the J segment 4 bases; nucleotides outside the gene matches: 9. This CDR3 reads CASSAGQGVRVYGYTF. The CDR3, as DNA: TGTGCCAGCAGCGCCGGACAGGGGGTTAGAGTCTATGGCTACACCTTC.

In this sample, this clone turned up once. This sequence joins TRBV30 and TRBJ2-1, with 8 bases fitting TRBD2. Germline CDR1 reads GTSNPN; CDR2 reads SVGIG (reference sequence). The CDR3 spans 14 residues. V lost 1 base and J lost 5; bases outside the gene matches: 4. The CDR3 reads CAWSEAGVNNEQFF. CDR3 DNA sequence: TGTGCCTGGAGTGAAGCGGGGGTTAACAATGAGCAGTTCTTC.

The rearrangement joins TRBV5-5 to TRBJ1-5; D unresolved. The length of the CDR3 is 13 residues. V lost 4 bases and J lost 6, with 11 bases in between. The germline gives CDR1 SGHKS, CDR2 YYEKEE (reference sequence). The CDR3 DNA reads as TGTGCCAGCAGCCCCAGGACTGGTCAGCCCCAGCATTTT. Protein: CASSPRTGQPQHF.

This chain uses TRBV6-1 with TRBJ2-3; TRBD2 matches at 12 bases. The CDR3 spans 15 residues. J gave up 2 bases and V 5 bases, and 2 bases lay outside the gene matches. Germline V CDR1 and CDR2: MNHNS, SASEGT. CDR3 in amino acids: CASSRLAGATDTQYF. The CDR3 region has the DNA TGTGCCAGCAGTCGACTAGCGGGGGCCACAGATACGCAGTATTTT.

This chain connects TRBV5-6 to TRBJ2-2, with D tentatively TRBD2 (6 bases). Germline V CDR1 and CDR2: SGHDT, YYEEEE. V dropped 4 bases and J dropped 7 bases, with 11 bases sitting between them. The CDR3 is 13 residues long. CDR3 DNA: TGTGCCAGCAGCCCCGGGGGTAGCGGGGAGCTGTTTTTT. This sequence encodes CASSPGGSGELFF.